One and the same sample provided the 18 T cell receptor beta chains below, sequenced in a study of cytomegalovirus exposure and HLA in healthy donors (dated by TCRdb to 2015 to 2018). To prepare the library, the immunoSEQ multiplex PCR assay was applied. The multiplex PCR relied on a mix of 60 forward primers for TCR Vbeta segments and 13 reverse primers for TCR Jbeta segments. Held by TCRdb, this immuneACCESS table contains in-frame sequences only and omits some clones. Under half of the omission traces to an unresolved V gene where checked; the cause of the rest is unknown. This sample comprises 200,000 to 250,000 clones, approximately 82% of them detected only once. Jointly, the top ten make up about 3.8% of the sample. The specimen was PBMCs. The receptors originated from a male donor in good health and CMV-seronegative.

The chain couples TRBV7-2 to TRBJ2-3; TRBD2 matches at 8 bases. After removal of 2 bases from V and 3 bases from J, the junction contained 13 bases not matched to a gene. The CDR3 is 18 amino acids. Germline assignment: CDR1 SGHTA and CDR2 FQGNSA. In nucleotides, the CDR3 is TGTGCCAGCAGCTTACATGGGGCGGGAGGAGTTTGGACAGATACGCAGTATTTT. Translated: CASSLHGAGGVWTDTQYF.

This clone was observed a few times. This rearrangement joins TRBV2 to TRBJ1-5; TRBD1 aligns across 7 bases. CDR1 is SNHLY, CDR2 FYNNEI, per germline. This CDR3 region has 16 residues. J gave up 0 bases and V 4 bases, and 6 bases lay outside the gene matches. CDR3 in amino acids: CASSGLGTDSNQPQHF. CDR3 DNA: TGTGCCAGCAGTGGCCTAGGGACAGATAGCAATCAGCCCCAGCATTTT.

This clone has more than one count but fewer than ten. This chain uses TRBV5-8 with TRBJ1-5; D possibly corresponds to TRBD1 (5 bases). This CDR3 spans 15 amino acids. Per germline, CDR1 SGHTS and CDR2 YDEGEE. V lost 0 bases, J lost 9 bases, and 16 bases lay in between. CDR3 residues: CASSLGRQGIRPQHF. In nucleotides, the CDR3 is TGTGCCAGCAGCTTGGGCCGGCAGGGTATTAGGCCCCAGCATTTT. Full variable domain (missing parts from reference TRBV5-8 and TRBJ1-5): EAGVTQSPTHLIKTRGQQATLRCSPISGHTSVYWYQQALGLGLQFLLWYDEGEERNRGNFPPRFSGRQFPNYSSELNVNALELEDSALYLCASSLGRQGIRPQHFGDGTRLSIL.

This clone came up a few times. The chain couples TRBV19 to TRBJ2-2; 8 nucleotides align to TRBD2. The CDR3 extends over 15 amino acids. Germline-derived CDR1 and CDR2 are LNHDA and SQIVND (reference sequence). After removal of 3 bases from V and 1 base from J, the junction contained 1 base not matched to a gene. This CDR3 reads CASSMLAGNTGELFF. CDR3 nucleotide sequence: TGTGCCAGTAGTATGCTAGCGGGGAACACCGGGGAGCTGTTTTTT.

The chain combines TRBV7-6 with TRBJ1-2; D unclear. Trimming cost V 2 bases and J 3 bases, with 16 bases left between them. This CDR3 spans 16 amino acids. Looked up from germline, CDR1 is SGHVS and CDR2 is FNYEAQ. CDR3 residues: CASSLTSGQAYYGYTF. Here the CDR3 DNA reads TGTGCCAGCAGCTTAACAAGCGGGCAGGCGTACTATGGCTACACCTTC.

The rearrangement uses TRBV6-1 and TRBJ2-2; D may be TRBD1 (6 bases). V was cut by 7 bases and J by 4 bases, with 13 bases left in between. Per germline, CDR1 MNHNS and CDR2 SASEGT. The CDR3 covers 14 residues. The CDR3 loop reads CASNPTGSTGELFF. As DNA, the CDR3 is TGTGCCAGCAATCCGACAGGAAGCACCGGGGAGCTGTTTTTT.

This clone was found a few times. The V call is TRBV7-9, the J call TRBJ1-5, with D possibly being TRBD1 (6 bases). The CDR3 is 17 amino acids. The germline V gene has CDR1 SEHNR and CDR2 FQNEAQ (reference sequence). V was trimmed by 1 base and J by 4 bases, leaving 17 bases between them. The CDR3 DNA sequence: TGTGCCAGCAGCTTAGAGACCGCGGGGGCTTGGAATCAGCCCCAGCATTTT. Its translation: CASSLETAGAWNQPQHF.

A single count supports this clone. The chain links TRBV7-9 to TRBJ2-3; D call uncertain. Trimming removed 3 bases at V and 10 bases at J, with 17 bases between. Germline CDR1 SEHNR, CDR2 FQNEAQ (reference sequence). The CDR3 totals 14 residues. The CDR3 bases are TGTGCCAGCAGCTTTGATCATAGGTCGGCGGCGCAGTATTTT. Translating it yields CASSFDHRSAAQYF.

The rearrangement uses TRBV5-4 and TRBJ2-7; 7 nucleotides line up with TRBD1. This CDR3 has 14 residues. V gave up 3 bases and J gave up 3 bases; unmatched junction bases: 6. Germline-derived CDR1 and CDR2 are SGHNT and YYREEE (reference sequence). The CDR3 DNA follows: TGTGCCAGCAGCTCCGGGACAGCATACTACGAGCAGTACTTC. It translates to CASSSGTAYYEQYF.

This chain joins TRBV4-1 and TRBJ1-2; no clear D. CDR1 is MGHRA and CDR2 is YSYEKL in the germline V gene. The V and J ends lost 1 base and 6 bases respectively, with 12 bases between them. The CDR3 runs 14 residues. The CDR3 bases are TGCGCCAGCAGCCAAGGGTATGGCAGGAATGGCTACACCTTC. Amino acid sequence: CASSQGYGRNGYTF.

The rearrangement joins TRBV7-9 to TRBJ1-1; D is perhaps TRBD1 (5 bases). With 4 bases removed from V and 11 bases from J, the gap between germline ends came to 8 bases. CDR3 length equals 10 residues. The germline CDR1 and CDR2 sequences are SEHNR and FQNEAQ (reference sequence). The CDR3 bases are TGTGCCAGCAGCTCTGGGGGGGCTTTCTTT. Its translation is CASSSGGAFF.

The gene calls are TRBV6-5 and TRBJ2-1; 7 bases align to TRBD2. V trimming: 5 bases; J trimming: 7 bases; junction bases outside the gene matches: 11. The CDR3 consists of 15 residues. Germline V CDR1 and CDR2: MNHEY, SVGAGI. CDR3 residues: CASSTRGRERNEQFF. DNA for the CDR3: TGTGCCAGCAGTACCCGTGGGCGGGAGAGAAATGAGCAGTTCTTC.

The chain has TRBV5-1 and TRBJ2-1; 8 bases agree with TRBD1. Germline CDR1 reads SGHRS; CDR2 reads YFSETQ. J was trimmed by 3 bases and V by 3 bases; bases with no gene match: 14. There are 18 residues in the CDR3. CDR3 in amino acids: CASSWAPGQGDDYNEQFF. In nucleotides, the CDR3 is TGCGCCAGCAGCTGGGCGCCAGGACAGGGTGACGACTACAATGAGCAGTTCTTC.

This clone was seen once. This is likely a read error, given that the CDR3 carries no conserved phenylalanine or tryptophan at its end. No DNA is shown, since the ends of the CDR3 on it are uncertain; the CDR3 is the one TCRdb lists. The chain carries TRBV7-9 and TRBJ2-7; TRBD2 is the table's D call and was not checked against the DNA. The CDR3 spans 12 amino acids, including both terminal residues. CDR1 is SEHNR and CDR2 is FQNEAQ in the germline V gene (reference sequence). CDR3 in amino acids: CASSRPSESPFL.

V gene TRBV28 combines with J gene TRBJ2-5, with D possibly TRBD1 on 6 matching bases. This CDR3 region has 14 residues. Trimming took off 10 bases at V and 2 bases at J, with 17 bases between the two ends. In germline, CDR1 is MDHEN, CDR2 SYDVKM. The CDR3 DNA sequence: TGTGCCATTACAGGGATTCAGAGTCAAGAGACCCAGTACTTC. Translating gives CAITGIQSQETQYF.

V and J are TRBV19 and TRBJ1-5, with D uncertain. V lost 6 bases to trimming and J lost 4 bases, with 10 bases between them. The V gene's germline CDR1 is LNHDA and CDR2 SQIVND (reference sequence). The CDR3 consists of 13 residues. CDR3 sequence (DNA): TGTGCCAGTAGCCATGGAGGGAATCAGCCCCAGCATTTT. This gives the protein CASSHGGNQPQHF.

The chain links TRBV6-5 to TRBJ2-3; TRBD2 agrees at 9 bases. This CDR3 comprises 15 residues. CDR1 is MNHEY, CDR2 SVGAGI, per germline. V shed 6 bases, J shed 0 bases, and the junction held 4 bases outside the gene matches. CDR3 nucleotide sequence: TGTGCCAGCAGCTCGAGCGGGAGGAGCACAGATACGCAGTATTTT. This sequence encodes CASSSSGRSTDTQYF.

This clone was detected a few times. CDR3 sequence reads: CAISDSPGLAGPTVGGEQFF. CDR3 bases: TGTGCCATCAGTGACTCCCCGGGACTAGCGGGACCCACTGTTGGGGGTGAGCAGTTCTTC. The rearrangement joins TRBV10-3 to TRBJ2-1; 13 bases agree with TRBD2. The CDR3 runs 20 residues. V shed 3 bases, J shed 9 bases, and the junction held 20 bases outside the gene matches. Germline V lookup: CDR1 ENHRY, CDR2 SYGVKD.